This TCR beta chain was identified in a study of cytomegalovirus exposure and HLA in healthy donors. Study-wide results and caveats: Analysis performed later showed TCR beta chains linked to HLA being more clonally expanded than equally common others.

The CDR3 totals 15 residues. J lost 5 bases, V lost 5 bases, and 9 bases had no gene match. CDR1 is SEHNR, CDR2 FQNEAQ, per germline (reference sequence). 13 Jbeta primers and 60 Vbeta primers were used for the PCR. TCRdb's copy holds only in-frame clones and misses some; the assay was immunoSEQ multiplex PCR. This sample carries some 140,000 clones, more than 70% of them seen once, and the ten largest clones take 1% to 1.5%. Note on this clone: Its antigen is as yet unknown.

The sequence came from a male donor in good health and CMV-seropositive. V and J are TRBV7-9 and TRBJ1-2; 9 bases are a match to TRBD1. The sequenced sample was PBMCs. The CDR3 bases are TGTGCCAGCAGCGTACCGGGACAGGGTTGGTATGGCTACACCTTC. Translation: CASSVPGQGWYGYTF.